What follows are 4 T cell receptor beta chains derived from one specimen sequenced in a study of T cell responses to AZD1222 COVID-19 vaccine. Libraries were prepared by immunoSEQ multiplex PCR; TCRdb keeps only in-frame clonotypes and omits some of them. Of approximately 150,000 clones in the sample, about nine tenths were seen once. The sequences come from peripheral blood, collected 28 days after the second AZD1222 dose. The receptors come from an adult who received the AZD1222 COVID-19 vaccine.

The rearrangement uses TRBV27 and TRBJ2-1, with D perhaps TRBD2 (6 bases). CDR3 length equals 13 residues. Trimming removed 4 bases at V and 9 bases at J, with 13 bases between. Per germline, CDR1 MNHEY and CDR2 SMNVEV (reference sequence). CDR3 nucleotide sequence: TGTGCCAGCAGTTGGGTCGGGAGCGGTGAGCAGTTCTTC. It yields the protein CASSWVGSGEQFF.

V gene TRBV7-9 combines with J gene TRBJ1-1; 7 bases match TRBD1. Germline V lookup: CDR1 SEHNR, CDR2 FQNEAQ (reference sequence). The CDR3 runs 14 residues. Trimming took 6 bases from V and 0 from J; bases not matched to a gene: 4. CDR3 coding DNA: TGTGCCAGCAGGCCGGGACAGCTGAACACTGAAGCTTTCTTT. This encodes CASRPGQLNTEAFF.

This clone came up once. The rearrangement joins TRBV28 to TRBJ1-4; 9 positions agree with TRBD1. The CDR3 consists of 16 residues. From germline, CDR1 is MDHEN and CDR2 SYDVKM. V trimming: 6 bases; J trimming: 4 bases; junction bases outside the gene matches: 9. The CDR3 spells CASRDGQGRGNEKLFF. CDR3 in DNA: TGTGCCAGCAGGGACGGACAGGGGAGGGGTAATGAAAAACTGTTTTTT.

The chain is built from TRBV7-2 and TRBJ1-5; D not resolved. The V end was cut by 2 bases, the J end by 2 bases, with 13 bases between. Germline CDR1 SGHTA, CDR2 FQGNSA. CDR3 size: 16 residues. CDR3 residues: CASSLFGSKGNQPQHF. The CDR3, as DNA: TGTGCCAGCAGCTTATTCGGCAGCAAGGGCAATCAGCCCCAGCATTTT.